This TCR beta chain originates from a study of T cell repertoires in cytomegalovirus infection. Overall study context: Based on public TCR beta signatures, there were indications of CMV infection and of a matching HLA type. The study's findings and limits: CMV-specific HLA-C-restricted TCR beta clonotypes dominated the ex vivo response. Using cumulative public TCR beta family frequency, the authors identified those who carried CMV together with the relevant HLA.

V lost 6 bases, J lost 4 bases, and 15 bases lay in between. This CDR3 has 14 amino acids. Germline V CDR1 and CDR2: ENHRY, SYGVKD. TCRdb re-derived calls from the reads in MiXCR, one entry per CDR3 protein. The table lists about 740,000 distinct CDR3 sequences, roughly 35% of them singletons. With respect to this clonotype: Its antigen is as yet unknown.

Sequenced input: PBMCs. This clonotype was sampled from a human donor in good health (CMV status not recorded). Some clones in this sample may be carry-over from other donors' samples. The V gene is TRBV10-3, the J gene TRBJ1-1, with a possible D match to TRBD1 (5 bases). The CDR3 is CAIRRGPSGTEAFF. For the CDR3, the DNA is TGTGCCATCAGGCGGGGACCTTCGGGCACTGAAGCTTTCTTT.